The 17 T cell receptor beta chains listed next were all sequenced from one sample in a study of T cell responses to AZD1222 COVID-19 vaccine (dated by TCRdb to the early 2020s). The receptor library was made with the immunoSEQ multiplex PCR assay. In its TCRdb copy, this immuneACCESS table keeps in-frame sequences only and misses some clones. Where compared with another copy, unresolved V genes explain less than half of these, and the others have no known cause. The sample data list some 98,000 clones, and roughly 88% of these were observed just once. The top ten hold roughly 15% of the sample. The time point tag for this specimen amounts to: baseline before first vaccination. The sequencing here drew on peripheral blood, taken on day 0 of AZD1222 vaccination. These receptors were collected from an adult in good health.

This chain joins TRBV7-2 and TRBJ1-4; a weak D match, TRBD1 (6 bases). V was trimmed by 3 bases and J by 8 bases, leaving 22 bases between them. The CDR3 sequence is 17 residues long. Germline values: CDR1 SGHTA, CDR2 FQGNSA. CDR3 sequence (DNA): TGTGCCAGCAGCTTGGAGGGGACACAGGGTGCTGGGGAAAAACTGTTTTTT. Encoded protein: CASSLEGTQGAGEKLFF.

The rearrangement uses TRBV10-3 and TRBJ2-7, with 13 bases matching TRBD2. Germline CDR1 reads ENHRY; CDR2 reads SYGVKD. This CDR3 spans 17 amino acids. The trim removed 3 bases at V and 0 bases at J, leaving 5 bases unmatched. In DNA, the CDR3 is TGTGCCATCAGTGACCTTGGACTAGCGGGGGACTCCTACGAGCAGTACTTC. It encodes CAISDLGLAGDSYEQYF.

The chain uses TRBV10-3 and TRBJ1-4; TRBD1 agrees at 7 bases. The CDR3 has 15 residues. The trim removed 0 bases at V and 8 bases at J, leaving 6 bases unmatched. CDR1 ENHRY and CDR2 SYGVKD come from the germline V gene. The CDR3 here is CAISESLQGGEKLFF. Written as DNA, the CDR3 is TGTGCCATCAGTGAGTCGCTTCAGGGGGGCGAAAAACTGTTTTTT.

The chain uses TRBV7-3 and TRBJ1-1; D gene unclear. Trimming left V 1 base short and J 0 bases short, with 6 bases between. CDR1 and CDR2 (germline): SGHTA, FQGTGA. The CDR3 loop spans 14 amino acids. The CDR3 DNA follows: TGTGCCAGCAGCTTAAACTCTCTGAACACTGAAGCTTTCTTT. This codes for CASSLNSLNTEAFF.

The J gene is TRBJ2-2, the V gene TRBV5-1; unclear D gene. The CDR3 is 18 residues long. The V gene's germline CDR1 is SGHRS and CDR2 YFSETQ. The V end lost 4 bases, the J end lost 3 bases, and 22 bases lay between the germline ends. As DNA, the CDR3 is TGCGCCAGCAGCCATAGTACCGGACCTCGAACAGACACCGGGGAGCTGTTTTTT. Protein: CASSHSTGPRTDTGELFF.

V is TRBV12-3 or TRBV12-4 and J is TRBJ2-5; TRBD2 might be the D (6 bases). V lost 4 bases and J 5 bases, leaving 8 bases between the germline ends. The CDR3 runs to 12 residues. This CDR3 reads CASSSRGETQYF. Written as DNA, the CDR3 is TGTGCCAGCAGTTCCCGGGGGGAGACCCAGTACTTC.

The chain joins TRBV7-9 to TRBJ1-1; D unclear. Germline V gives CDR1 SEHNR, CDR2 FQNEAQ (reference sequence). The germline V and J ends were trimmed by 5 bases and 1 base, with 17 bases remaining between them. There are 16 residues in the CDR3. CDR3 bases: TGTGCCAGCAGCCCCCCTCCGGGCAGAGCGAACACTGAAGCTTTCTTT. It specifies CASSPPPGRANTEAFF.

V is TRBV7-9 and J is TRBJ2-3, with D maybe TRBD2 (5 bases). The CDR3 has 13 residues. Trimming removed 5 bases from V and 2 bases from J, with 8 bases in between. Germline assignment: CDR1 SEHNR and CDR2 FQNEAQ (reference sequence). This CDR3 reads CASSPGSTDTQYF. The CDR3 nucleotides read TGTGCCAGCAGCCCGGGGTCCACAGATACGCAGTATTTT.

V usage is TRBV10-2 and J usage is TRBJ1-1; D is possibly TRBD1 (5 bases). The CDR3 totals 12 residues. In germline, CDR1 is WSHSY, CDR2 SAAADI. The V end was cut by 8 bases, the J end by 7 bases, with 14 bases between. The DNA of the CDR3 is TGCGCCAGCTTCCCGGGGGATGGTGAAGCTTTCTTT. Its protein is CASFPGDGEAFF.

This clone was counted a single time. The CDR3 nucleotides are TGCAGCGTTGAAAGGCTAGCGAACACCGGGGAGCTGTTTTTT. Encoded protein: CSVERLANTGELFF. The genes are TRBV29-1 and TRBJ2-2; D not certain. The CDR3 has 14 residues. Trimming pared 2 bases from V and 0 bases from J, leaving 7 bases between. Germline V gives CDR1 SQVTM, CDR2 ANQGSEA.

As for this clone: This sample includes further DNA sequences coding for the same CDR3. The CDR3 DNA follows: TGCGCCAGCAGCTTGACAGCCTCCTACGAGCAGTACTTC. It translates to CASSLTASYEQYF. The chain uses TRBV5-1 and TRBJ2-7; D is unclear. This CDR3 has 13 residues. Trimming took off 1 base at V and 0 bases at J, with 5 bases between the two ends. Germline V gives CDR1 SGHRS, CDR2 YFSETQ.

V is TRBV19 and J is TRBJ2-7; the D gene could be TRBD1 or TRBD2 (5 bases each). CDR3 length equals 15 residues. V gave up 6 bases and J gave up 0 bases, with 15 bases separating them. Per the germline V gene, CDR1 is LNHDA and CDR2 is SQIVND (reference sequence). CDR3 nucleotides: TGTGCCAGTAGGGAGAGGGGAGCAGTCTCCTACGAGCAGTACTTC. Translated: CASRERGAVSYEQYF.

The gene calls are TRBV19 and TRBJ1-6; maybe TRBD1 (6 bases). Between the trimmed V and J ends, which lost 2 bases and 6 bases, there was a span of 11 bases. CDR3 length: 15 amino acids. Germline CDR1 reads LNHDA; CDR2 reads SQIVND (reference sequence). This CDR3 is CASSIFGQLNSPLHF. In DNA form, the CDR3 reads TGTGCCAGTAGTATATTCGGACAGCTTAATTCACCCCTCCACTTT. The variable domain in full, completed from reference TRBV19 and TRBJ1-6, reads DGGITQSPKYLFRKEGQNVTLSCEQNLNHDAMYWYRQDPGQGLRLIYYSQIVNDFQKGDIAEGYSVSREKKESFPLTVTSAQKNPTAFYLCASSIFGQLNSPLHFGNGTRLTVT.

This clone was picked up one time. The chain uses TRBV30 and TRBJ1-6; D is unresolved. This CDR3 is 13 amino acids long. Germline V CDR1 and CDR2: GTSNPN, SVGIG (reference sequence). Trimming pared 3 bases from V and 0 bases from J, leaving 3 bases between. The CDR3 region is CAWSVSYNSPLHF. CDR3 nucleotides: TGTGCCTGGAGCGTCTCCTATAATTCACCCCTCCACTTT.

The genes are TRBV5-6 and TRBJ2-2; tentative D call: TRBD2 (6 bases). The length of the CDR3 is 16 residues. Looked up from germline, CDR1 is SGHDT and CDR2 is YYEEEE. Trimming shortened V by 4 bases and J by 0 bases, and 13 bases separated the two germline ends. The CDR3 loop reads CASSGNLASNTGELFF. CDR3 DNA sequence: TGTGCCAGCAGCGGGAATCTAGCGTCGAACACCGGGGAGCTGTTTTTT.

In nucleotides, the CDR3 is TGTGCCAGCAGCCTCGCGGGGACAAGGGACGGAGAGCAGTACTTC. Translating gives CASSLAGTRDGEQYF. The gene calls are TRBV6-2 or TRBV6-3 and TRBJ2-7; D may correspond to TRBD1 or TRBD2 (6 bases each). This CDR3 contains 15 residues. Trimming cost V 6 bases and J 7 bases, with 22 bases left between them. The germline CDR1 and CDR2 sequences are MNHEY and SVGEGT.

Worth noting for this clone: Other DNA sequences in this specimen translate into the identical CDR3. The chain employs TRBV5-1 and TRBJ2-5; D is unclear. CDR3 size: 11 residues. Deletions cut 2 bases from V and 3 bases from J, with 2 bases between. Germline-derived CDR1 and CDR2 are SGHRS and YFSETQ. The CDR3 loop is CASSLEETQYF. The CDR3 DNA sequence: TGCGCCAGCAGCTTAGAAGAGACCCAGTACTTC. The full variable domain, its missing parts supplied by reference TRBV5-1 and TRBJ2-5, is KAGVTQTPRYLIKTRGQQVTLSCSPISGHRSVSWYQQTPGQGLQFLFEYFSETQRNKGNFPGRFSGRQFSNSRSEMNVSTLELGDSALYLCASSLEETQYFGPGTRLLVL.